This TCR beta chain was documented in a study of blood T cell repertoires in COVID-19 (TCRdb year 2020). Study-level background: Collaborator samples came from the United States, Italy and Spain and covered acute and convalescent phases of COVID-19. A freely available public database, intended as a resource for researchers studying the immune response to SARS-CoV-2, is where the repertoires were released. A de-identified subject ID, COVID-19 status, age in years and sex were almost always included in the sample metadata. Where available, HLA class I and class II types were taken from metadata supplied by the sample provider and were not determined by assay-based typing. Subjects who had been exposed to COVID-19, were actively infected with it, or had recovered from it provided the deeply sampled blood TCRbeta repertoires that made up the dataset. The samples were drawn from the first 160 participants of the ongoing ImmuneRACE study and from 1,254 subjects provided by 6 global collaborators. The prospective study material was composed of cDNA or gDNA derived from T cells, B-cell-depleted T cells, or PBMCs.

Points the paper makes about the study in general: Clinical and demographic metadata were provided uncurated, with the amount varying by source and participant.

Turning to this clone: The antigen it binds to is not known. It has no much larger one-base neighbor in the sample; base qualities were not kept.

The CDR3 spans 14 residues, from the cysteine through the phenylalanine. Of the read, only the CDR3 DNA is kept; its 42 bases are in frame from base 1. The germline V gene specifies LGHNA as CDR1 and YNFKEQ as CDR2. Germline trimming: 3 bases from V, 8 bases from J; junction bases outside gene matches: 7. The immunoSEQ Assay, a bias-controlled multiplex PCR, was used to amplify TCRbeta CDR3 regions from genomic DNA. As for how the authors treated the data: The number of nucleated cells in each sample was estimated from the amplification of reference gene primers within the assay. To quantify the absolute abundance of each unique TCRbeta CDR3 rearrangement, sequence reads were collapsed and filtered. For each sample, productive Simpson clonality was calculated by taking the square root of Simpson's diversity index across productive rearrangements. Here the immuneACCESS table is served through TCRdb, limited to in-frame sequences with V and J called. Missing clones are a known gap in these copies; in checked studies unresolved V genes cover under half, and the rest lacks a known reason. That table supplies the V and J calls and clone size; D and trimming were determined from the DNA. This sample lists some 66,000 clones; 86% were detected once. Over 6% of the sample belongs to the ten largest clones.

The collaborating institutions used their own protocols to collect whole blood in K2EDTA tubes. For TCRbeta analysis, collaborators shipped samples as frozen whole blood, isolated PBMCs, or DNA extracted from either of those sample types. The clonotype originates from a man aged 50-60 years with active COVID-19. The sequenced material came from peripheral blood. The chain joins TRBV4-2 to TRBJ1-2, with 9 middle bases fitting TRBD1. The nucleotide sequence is TGTGCCAGCAGCCAGAGGGACAGGGTAAAGGGCTACACCTTC. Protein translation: CASSQRDRVKGYTF.